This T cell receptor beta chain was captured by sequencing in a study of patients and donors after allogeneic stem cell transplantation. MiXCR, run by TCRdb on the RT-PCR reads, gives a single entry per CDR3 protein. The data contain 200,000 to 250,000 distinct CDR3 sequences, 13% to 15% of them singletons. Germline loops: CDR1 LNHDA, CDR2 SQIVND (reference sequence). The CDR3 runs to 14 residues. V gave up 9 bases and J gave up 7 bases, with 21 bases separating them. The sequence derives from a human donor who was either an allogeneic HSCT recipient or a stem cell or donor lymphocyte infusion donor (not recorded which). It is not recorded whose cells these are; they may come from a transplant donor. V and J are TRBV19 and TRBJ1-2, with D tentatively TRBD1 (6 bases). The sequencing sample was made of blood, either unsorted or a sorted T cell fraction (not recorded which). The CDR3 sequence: CASTLGWGATGYTF. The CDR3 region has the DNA TGTGCCAGCACCCTCGGGTGGGGGGCGACTGGCTACACCTTC.